This T cell receptor (beta chain) was identified during a study of PD-1 blockade in classical Hodgkin lymphoma. Study-level background: Patients got intravenous nivolumab 3 mg/kg every 2 weeks.

Study-wide findings and caveats: TCR diversity in CD4+, not CD8+, cells rose significantly by C4D1.

Measured with immunoSEQ multiplex PCR; TCRdb has only the in-frame clones, and not every one. The sample yields 15,000 to 20,000 clones, about 75% seen once. Points on this clone: Its target is not known.

Regarding time point: cycle 4 day 1 (C4D1), after around six weeks of nivolumab. Every patient had relapsed following autologous stem cell transplantation, and cohorts differed in brentuximab vedotin exposure. Purified CD4+ T cells were obtained from thawed PBMCs through magnetic negative selection. CDR1 and CDR2 from the germline V gene are SGHTS and YDEGEE. The V and J ends lost 2 bases and 4 bases respectively, with 9 bases between them. This CDR3 is built from 13 residues. This material consisted of CD4+ T cells from blood, taken before the fourth cycle of nivolumab. V and J are TRBV5-8 and TRBJ2-5, with D possibly being TRBD2 (7 bases). The receptor was isolated from a human donor with classical Hodgkin lymphoma. Written as DNA, the CDR3 is TGTGCCAGCAGCTTCGGGGGGCTAGAGACCCAGTACTTC. Translation: CASSFGGLETQYF.